This T cell receptor (beta chain) was sequenced in a study of naive and memory T cell subsets. Notes on the study in general: From naive to CM, EM and EMRA, diversity decreased and Gini increased. Over 85% of naive TCR sequences appeared only once after error correction, unlike memory subsets.

The CDR3 covers 14 residues. CDR1 is DFQATT and CDR2 is SNEGSKA in the germline V gene (reference sequence). Trimming pared 5 bases from V and 0 bases from J, leaving 11 bases between. An equimolar mix of two oligonucleotides served as the beta constant-region primer for TRBC1 and TRBC2. The ligated cDNA underwent four PCR rounds using SP2 and nested alpha and beta constant-region primers. From the UMI-ligation and nested PCR reads, TCRdb called clonotypes with MiXCR, one entry per CDR3 protein. The sample includes around 160,000 distinct CDR3 sequences, about a sixth of them seen just once. This clonotype was counted ten times or more. Its antigen remains unidentified.

This sequence originates from a human donor in good health. The chain joins TRBV20-1 to TRBJ2-1; no reliable D call. What was sequenced was naive CD4+ T cells from blood. DNA of the CDR3: TGCAGTGCTGGCCGCTTGAGCTCCTACAATGAGCAGTTCTTC. Amino acid sequence: CSAGRLSSYNEQFF.